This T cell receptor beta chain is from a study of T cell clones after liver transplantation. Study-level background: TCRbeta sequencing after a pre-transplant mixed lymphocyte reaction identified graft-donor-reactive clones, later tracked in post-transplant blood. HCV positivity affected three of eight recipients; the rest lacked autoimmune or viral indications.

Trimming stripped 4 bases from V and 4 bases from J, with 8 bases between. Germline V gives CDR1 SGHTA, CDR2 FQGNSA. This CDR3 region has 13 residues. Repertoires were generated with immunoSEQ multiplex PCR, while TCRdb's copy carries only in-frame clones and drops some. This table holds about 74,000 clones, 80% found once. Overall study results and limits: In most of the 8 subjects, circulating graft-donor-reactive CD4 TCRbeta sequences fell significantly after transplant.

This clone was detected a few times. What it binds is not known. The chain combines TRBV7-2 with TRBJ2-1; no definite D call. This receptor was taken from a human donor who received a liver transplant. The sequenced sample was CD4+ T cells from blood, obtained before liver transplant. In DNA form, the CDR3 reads TGTGCCAGCAGCTGGCAGCAATACAATGAGCAGTTCTTC. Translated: CASSWQQYNEQFF.